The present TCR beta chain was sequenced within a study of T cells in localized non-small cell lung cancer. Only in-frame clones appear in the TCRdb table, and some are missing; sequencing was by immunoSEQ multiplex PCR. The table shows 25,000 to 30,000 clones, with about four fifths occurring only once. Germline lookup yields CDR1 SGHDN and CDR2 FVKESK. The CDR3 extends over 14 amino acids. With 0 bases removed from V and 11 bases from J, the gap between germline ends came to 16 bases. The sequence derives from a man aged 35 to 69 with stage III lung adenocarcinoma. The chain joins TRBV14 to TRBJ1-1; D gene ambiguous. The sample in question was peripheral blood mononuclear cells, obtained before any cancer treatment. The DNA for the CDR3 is TGTGCCAGCAGCCAAGAGGGTAGCCCCATCAAGGCTTTCTTT. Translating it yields CASSQEGSPIKAFF.